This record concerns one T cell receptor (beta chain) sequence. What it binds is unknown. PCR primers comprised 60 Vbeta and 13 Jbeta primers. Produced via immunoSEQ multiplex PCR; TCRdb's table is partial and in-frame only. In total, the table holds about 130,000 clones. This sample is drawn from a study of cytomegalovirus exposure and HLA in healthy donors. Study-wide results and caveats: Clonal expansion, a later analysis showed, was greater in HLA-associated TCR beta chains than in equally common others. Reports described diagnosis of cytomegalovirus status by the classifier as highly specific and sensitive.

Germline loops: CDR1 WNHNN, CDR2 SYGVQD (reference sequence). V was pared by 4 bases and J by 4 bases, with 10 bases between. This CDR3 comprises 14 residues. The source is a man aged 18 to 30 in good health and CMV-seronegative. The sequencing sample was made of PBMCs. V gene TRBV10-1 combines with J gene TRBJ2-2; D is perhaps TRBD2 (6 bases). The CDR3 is CASSVTSVTGELFF. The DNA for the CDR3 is TGCGCCAGCAGTGTGACTAGTGTCACCGGGGAGCTGTTTTTT.